One sample yielded the 18 T cell receptor beta chains listed below, sequenced in a study of PD-L1 blockade in urothelial cancer. Data came from immunoSEQ multiplex PCR; TCRdb stores just in-frame clones and leaves some out. The data show 85,000 to 100,000 clones, 90% to 95% seen once. This material consisted of PBMCs, taken around atezolizumab (anti-PD-L1) treatment. The receptors shown here come from a man aged 55 to 69 with urothelial cancer.

This clone was recorded once. The V gene is TRBV4-2, the J gene TRBJ2-7, with TRBD1 identical over 9 bases. The germline V gene has CDR1 LGHNA and CDR2 YNFKEQ. Trimming took 2 bases from V and 4 from J; bases not matched to a gene: 9. The CDR3 has 16 residues. CDR3 DNA: TGTGCCAGCAGCCAACAAGGGACAGGGAGTTTATACGAGCAGTACTTC. Translation: CASSQQGTGSLYEQYF.

This chain's CDR3 is CAIRTARGQPQHF. CDR3 in DNA: TGTGCCATCAGGACAGCCCGAGGCCAGCCCCAGCATTTT. The chain is built from TRBV10-3 and TRBJ1-5; the D gene is possibly TRBD1 (5 bases). V shed 6 bases and J shed 7 bases, with 13 bases lying between them. Germline lookup yields CDR1 ENHRY and CDR2 SYGVKD. The CDR3 runs to 13 residues.

CDR3 bases: TGTGCCAGCAGCTCAAACACAGATACGCAGTATTTT. Translated, it gives CASSSNTDTQYF. This chain uses TRBV5-6 with TRBJ2-3; D unclear. The germline V gene encodes CDR1 SGHDT and CDR2 YYEEEE. V dropped 3 bases and J dropped 2 bases, with 4 bases sitting between them. There are 12 residues in the CDR3.

In nucleotides, the CDR3 is TGTGCCAGCAGTTATAGACAGGGGTTTTTCCCCGGGGAGCTGTTTTTT. Encoded protein: CASSYRQGFFPGELFF. J is TRBJ2-2 and V is TRBV6-6; TRBD1 agrees at 8 bases. Germline V gene lookup returns CDR1 MNHNY and CDR2 SVGAGI (reference sequence). J gave up 6 bases and V 3 bases, and 9 bases lay outside the gene matches. CDR3 length: 16 amino acids.

The chain employs TRBV6-5 and TRBJ1-2; D gene unclear. In germline, CDR1 is MNHEY, CDR2 SVGAGI. The CDR3 is made up of 13 amino acids. V shed 6 bases and J shed 8 bases, with 16 bases lying between them. CDR3 sequence (DNA): TGTGCCAGCAGCCCGGTCCTAGTTGTCGGCTACACCTTC. It is translated as CASSPVLVVGYTF.

The chain has TRBV7-9 and TRBJ1-5; TRBD1 matches 10 bases. V trimming: 3 bases; J trimming: 4 bases; junction bases outside the gene matches: 12. Germline V gene data show CDR1 as SEHNR and CDR2 as FQNEAQ (reference sequence). The CDR3 is made up of 18 amino acids. CDR3 in amino acids: CASSFSPGDRGLNQPQHF. In DNA, the CDR3 is TGTGCCAGCAGCTTCTCACCGGGGGACAGGGGTTTAAATCAGCCCCAGCATTTT.

The rearrangement joins TRBV29-1 to TRBJ2-1, with 7 bases identical to TRBD1. The germline V gene encodes CDR1 SQVTM and CDR2 ANQGSEA. The CDR3 loop spans 14 amino acids. Trimming removed 3 bases from V and 8 bases from J; junction bases left unmatched: 10. The CDR3 spells CSVDGQAPGDEQFF. CDR3 in DNA: TGCAGCGTTGACGGACAGGCACCTGGGGATGAGCAGTTCTTC.

The V gene is TRBV7-9, the J gene TRBJ2-3; D might be TRBD1 (6 bases). CDR3 length: 15 residues. Between the trimmed V and J ends, which lost 6 bases and 0 bases, there was a span of 13 bases. Germline V gives CDR1 SEHNR, CDR2 FQNEAQ (reference sequence). Written as DNA, the CDR3 is TGTGCCAGCAGGCAGACAGGAACTAGCACAGATACGCAGTATTTT. Translating gives CASRQTGTSTDTQYF. Complete variable domain (other parts from reference TRBV7-9 and TRBJ2-3): DTGVSQNPRHKITKRGQNVTFRCDPISEHNRLYWYRQTLGQGPEFLTYFQNEAQLEKSRLLSDRFSAERPKGSFSTLEIQRTEQGDSAMYLCASRQTGTSTDTQYFGPGTRLTVL.

The chain couples TRBV4-3 to TRBJ1-6; D remains ambiguous. Germline values: CDR1 LGHNA, CDR2 YSLEER. This CDR3 has 16 residues. Trimming stripped 1 base from V and 3 bases from J, with 10 bases between. In nucleotides, the CDR3 is TGCGCCAGCAGCCAAGGCACTATCGGCTATAATTCACCCCTCCACTTT. Encoded protein: CASSQGTIGYNSPLHF.

CDR3 loop: CASRAIRGSGNTIYF. The CDR3 region has the DNA TGTGCCAGCAGGGCAATTAGGGGTTCTGGAAACACCATATATTTT. The chain has TRBV2 and TRBJ1-3; perhaps TRBD1 as D (5 bases). The CDR3 runs to 15 residues. V shed 6 bases and J shed 1 base, with 13 bases lying between them. CDR1 is SNHLY, CDR2 FYNNEI, per germline.

The chain uses TRBV7-2 and TRBJ2-7; D remains unclear. V lost 2 bases to trimming and J lost 1 base, with 21 bases between them. Germline assignment: CDR1 SGHTA and CDR2 FQGNSA. This CDR3 has 18 residues. CDR3 protein: CASSLFGPRASSSYEQYF. Written as DNA, the CDR3 is TGTGCCAGCAGCTTATTTGGCCCCCGAGCTAGTTCTTCCTACGAGCAGTACTTC.

V usage is TRBV15 and J usage is TRBJ1-6, with a possible D match to TRBD1 (5 bases). The CDR3 covers 19 residues. Germline V gene lookup returns CDR1 LNHNV and CDR2 YYDKDF (reference sequence). Trimming left V 4 bases short and J 7 bases short, with 26 bases between. The CDR3 loop is CATSNFPHSEGFKNSPLHF. CDR3 DNA sequence: TGTGCCACCAGCAACTTTCCCCACTCGGAGGGGTTTAAAAATTCACCCCTCCACTTT.

This sequence joins TRBV4-1 and TRBJ2-5, with TRBD2 matching over 8 bases. V shed 1 base and J 2 bases; nucleotides not matched to a gene: 3. CDR3 length equals 15 residues. Germline loops: CDR1 MGHRA, CDR2 YSYEKL. CDR3 DNA: TGCGCCAGCAGCCAAGCGGGGGGGCTTCAAGAGACCCAGTACTTC. Translating it yields CASSQAGGLQETQYF.

The CDR3 DNA sequence: TGTGCCACCAGCACGGGGGTGGCCACTGAAGCTTTCTTT. Protein product: CATSTGVATEAFF. The V call is TRBV15, the J call TRBJ1-1, with a tentative D call TRBD1 (5 bases). V was pared by 4 bases and J by 4 bases, with 10 bases between. CDR3 length: 13 amino acids. Germline V gene sequence: CDR1 LNHNV, CDR2 YYDKDF (reference sequence).

This rearrangement joins TRBV28 to TRBJ2-1, with 7 bases identical to TRBD1. The CDR3 extends over 15 amino acids. In germline, CDR1 is MDHEN, CDR2 SYDVKM. V shed 6 bases, J shed 0 bases, and the junction held 5 bases outside the gene matches. CDR3 in amino acids: CASRSDRSSYNEQFF. For the CDR3, the DNA is TGTGCCAGCAGGTCGGACAGGAGCTCCTACAATGAGCAGTTCTTC.

The chain employs TRBV6-5 and TRBJ2-5; D perhaps matches TRBD2 (6 bases). V dropped 4 bases and J dropped 5 bases, with 14 bases sitting between them. The CDR3 loop spans 14 amino acids. Germline V gene lookup returns CDR1 MNHEY and CDR2 SVGAGI. For the CDR3, the DNA is TGTGCCAGCAGTTCGCCGGGGGTTCTCGAGACCCAGTACTTC. It specifies CASSSPGVLETQYF.

The chain is built from TRBV15 and TRBJ2-3; no firm D call. Trimming removed 5 bases from V and 3 bases from J, with 12 bases in between. CDR3 length: 14 amino acids. Germline-derived CDR1 and CDR2 are LNHNV and YYDKDF (reference sequence). The CDR3 DNA sequence: TGTGCCACCAGCGTCTCGCCACGGACAGATACGCAGTATTTT. Translation: CATSVSPRTDTQYF.

The chain employs TRBV20-1 and TRBJ2-7; no definite D call. The CDR3 is made up of 11 amino acids. Trimming took off 3 bases at V and 6 bases at J, with 9 bases between the two ends. Germline V lookup: CDR1 DFQATT, CDR2 SNEGSKA (reference sequence). The CDR3 loop reads CSASVPSEQYF. For the CDR3, the DNA is TGCAGTGCTAGTGTCCCCAGCGAGCAGTACTTC.